These T cell receptor beta chains were read from a single sample in a study of T cell clones after liver transplantation. Generated by immunoSEQ multiplex PCR, the TCRdb table keeps only in-frame clones and is missing some. There are around 20,000 clones in the sample; approximately 92% occur only once, and around 13% lies in the top ten. The sample here was CD8+ T cells from blood, taken almost 47 months after liver transplant. Receptor source: a human patient who received a liver transplant. Some T cells may be provided by the graft donor. CDR3s include the opening cysteine and the closing phenylalanine or tryptophan.

J | V | CDR3
TRBJ1-1 | TRBV4-1 | CASSQVEGGTEAFF
TRBJ2-7 | TRBV5-4 | CASSPLTSSYEQYF
TRBJ1-1 | TRBV27 | CASSWTGATATEAFF
TRBJ2-1 | TRBV29-1 | CSVASLAGGDNEQFF
TRBJ2-7 | TRBV10-3 | CAISRPTSGNSYEQYF
TRBJ1-5 | TRBV28 | CASSTGTYQPQHF
TRBJ2-7 | TRBV15 | CATSRDGGGRAGEQYF
TRBJ2-7 | TRBV27 | CASSLIQGSGPYEQYF
TRBJ2-7 | TRBV7-8 | CASSFWTSGGYEQYF
TRBJ1-3 | TRBV7-9 | CASSLLEDSGNTIYF
TRBJ2-3 | TRBV5-4 | CASSLGGEGTDTQYF
TRBJ2-3 | TRBV10-3 | CASSLLTGGDTQYF
TRBJ2-7 | TRBV4-1 | CASSSLPGPKHYEQYF
TRBJ2-4 | TRBV5-1 | CASSNPGQGKNIQYF
TRBJ1-1 | TRBV6-1 | CASSQGRGLGTEAFF
TRBJ1-2 | TRBV19 | CASRGTWSDGINYGYTF
TRBJ1-2 | TRBV25-1 | CASSEWGENYGYTF
TRBJ2-5 | TRBV29-1 | CSGRPDLQETQYF
TRBJ1-5 | TRBV6-5 | CASSSASGQPQHF
TRBJ1-2 | TRBV5-1 | CASSLGQGANYGYTF
TRBJ1-2 | TRBV15 | CATSALPGVDYTF
TRBJ1-5 | TRBV28 | CASTEYTGTDNQPQHF
TRBJ1-1 | TRBV27 | CASSPGWGTNTEAFF
TRBJ1-1 | TRBV6-6 | CASSYSSPGEAFF
TRBJ2-7 | TRBV14 | CASSQVQSGQGPYF
TRBJ1-1 | TRBV27 | CASSLSGQPGGAFF
TRBJ2-1 | TRBV30 | CAWSLGNEQFF
TRBJ2-1 | TRBV28 | CASSPGYNEQFF
TRBJ2-1 | TRBV29-1 | CSLTTAHNEQFF
TRBJ1-4 | TRBV5-1 | CASSSRSGGEKLFF
TRBJ1-5 | TRBV28 | CASSRGGGNQPQHF
TRBJ2-1 | TRBV28 | CASSFAVSYNEQFF
TRBJ1-1 | TRBV25-1 | CASSRAREAFF
TRBJ2-1 | TRBV10-2 | CASSSGTGGLGNEQFF
TRBJ2-2 | TRBV10-2 | CASIRATGELFF
TRBJ2-5 | TRBV19 | CASSIEATSQETQYF
TRBJ1-2 | TRBV29-1 | CSVEDWEGYGYTF
TRBJ2-1 | TRBV9 | CASSVGGGRADEQFF
TRBJ1-5 | TRBV4-1 | CASSSPGAIPPQHF
TRBJ1-5 | TRBV27 | CASTPGGGNQPQHF
TRBJ1-2 | TRBV19 | CASIASNYGYTF
TRBJ2-7 | TRBV5-1 | CASSFGLNDEQYF
TRBJ1-1 | TRBV5-4 | CASSYRDMNTEAFF
TRBJ2-7 | TRBV6-1 | CASSELPGPIYEQYF
TRBJ2-2 | TRBV5-6 | CASSLDLGETGELFF
- | TRBV19 | CASSIPLAPIYEQYF
TRBJ1-1 | TRBV19 | CASSNGNRGGNTEAFF
TRBJ2-2 | TRBV2 | CASRQTGSGREGTGELFF
TRBJ2-7 | TRBV6-6 | CASSYSVRPAYEQYF
TRBJ2-5 | TRBV7-2 | CASSGVGTRGETQYF
TRBJ2-7 | TRBV19 | CASSNGDSYEQYF
TRBJ1-2 | TRBV19 | CATHYRVYGYTF
TRBJ1-1 | TRBV7-8 | CASSLFGGAEAFF
TRBJ2-7 | TRBV7-2 | CASSPLAGAYEQYF
TRBJ1-5 | TRBV19 | CASSVTAESNQPQHF
TRBJ2-5 | TRBV5-1 | CASSLGLAGEDGETQYF
TRBJ2-1 | TRBV27 | CASSLGSGEQFF